This entry lists 3 T cell receptor beta chains sequenced from one sample in a study of cytomegalovirus exposure and HLA in healthy donors (dated 2017 in TCRdb). The protocol used for the library was the immunoSEQ multiplex PCR assay. TCRdb obtained this table from immuneACCESS and retained in-frame rearrangements with V and J assigned. These tables miss some clones; where compared with another copy, unresolved V genes account for less than half of the shortfall, and the remainder is unexplained. In this sample the table shows around 150,000 clones, around nine tenths of which occur a single time. The leading ten clones occupy around 3.4% of the sample. Input material: PBMCs. The source of these receptors is a woman under 30 in good health and CMV-seropositive.

The chain uses TRBV29-1 and TRBJ1-1; possible D gene TRBD1, 5 bases. The CDR3 totals 12 residues. The V end was cut by 4 bases, the J end by 10 bases, with 16 bases between. Germline CDR1 is SQVTM and CDR2 is ANQGSEA. The chain's CDR3 is CSVVGRGGGAFF. The CDR3 DNA sequence: TGCAGCGTTGTGGGGCGAGGTGGCGGAGCTTTCTTT.

This chain connects TRBV10-3 to TRBJ2-5; 7 bases fit TRBD2. Trimming removed 11 bases from V and 0 bases from J; junction bases left unmatched: 15. Germline lookup yields CDR1 ENHRY and CDR2 SYGVKD. The CDR3 is made up of 16 amino acids. The CDR3 sequence is CASQGSSGVYQETQYF. The DNA of the CDR3 is TGTGCCTCGCAGGGTTCTAGCGGAGTGTACCAAGAGACCCAGTACTTC.

The chain combines TRBV30 with TRBJ1-4; D call uncertain. This CDR3 has 12 residues. The V end lost 3 bases, the J end lost 11 bases, and 13 bases lay between the germline ends. Germline CDR1 GTSNPN, CDR2 SVGIG (reference sequence). The DNA for the CDR3 is TGTGCCTGGAGATCGTACGAGGCGAAACTGTTTTTT. Translated: CAWRSYEAKLFF. Full variable domain (missing parts from reference TRBV30 and TRBJ1-4): SQTIHQWPATLVQPVGSPLSLECTVEGTSNPNLYWYRQAAGRGLQLLFYSVGIGQISSEVPQNLSASRPQDRQFILSSKKLLLSDSGFYLCAWRSYEAKLFFGSGTQLSVL.